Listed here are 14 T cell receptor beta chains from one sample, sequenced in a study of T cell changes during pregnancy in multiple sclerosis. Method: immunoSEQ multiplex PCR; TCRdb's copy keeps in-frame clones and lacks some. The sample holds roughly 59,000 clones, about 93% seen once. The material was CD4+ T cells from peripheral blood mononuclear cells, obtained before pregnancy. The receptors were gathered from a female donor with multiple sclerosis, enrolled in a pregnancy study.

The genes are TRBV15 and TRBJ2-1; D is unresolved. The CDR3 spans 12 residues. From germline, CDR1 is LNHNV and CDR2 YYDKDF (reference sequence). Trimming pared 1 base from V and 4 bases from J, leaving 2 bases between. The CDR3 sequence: CATSRAYNEQFF. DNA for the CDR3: TGTGCCACCAGCAGAGCGTACAATGAGCAGTTCTTC.

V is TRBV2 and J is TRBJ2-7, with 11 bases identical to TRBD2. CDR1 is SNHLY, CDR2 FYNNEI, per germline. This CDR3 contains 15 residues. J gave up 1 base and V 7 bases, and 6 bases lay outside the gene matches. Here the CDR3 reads CASTQGLAVSYEQYF. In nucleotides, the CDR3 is TGTGCCAGCACCCAGGGACTAGCGGTTTCCTACGAGCAGTACTTC.

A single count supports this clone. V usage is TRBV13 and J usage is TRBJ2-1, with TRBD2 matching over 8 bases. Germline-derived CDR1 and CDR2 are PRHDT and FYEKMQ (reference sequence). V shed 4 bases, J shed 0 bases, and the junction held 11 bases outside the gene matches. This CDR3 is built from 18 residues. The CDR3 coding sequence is TGTGCCAGCAGCTCTAGGGTTGGGGGGACTAGCTCCTACAATGAGCAGTTCTTC. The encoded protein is CASSSRVGGTSSYNEQFF.

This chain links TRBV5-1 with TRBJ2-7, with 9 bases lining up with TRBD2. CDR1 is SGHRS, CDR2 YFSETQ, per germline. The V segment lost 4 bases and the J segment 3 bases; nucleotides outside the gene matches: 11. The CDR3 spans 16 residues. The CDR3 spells CASSKVSGRYDYEQYF. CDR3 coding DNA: TGCGCCAGCAGCAAGGTGAGCGGGAGGTATGACTACGAGCAGTACTTC. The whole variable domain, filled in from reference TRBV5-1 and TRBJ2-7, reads KAGVTQTPRYLIKTRGQQVTLSCSPISGHRSVSWYQQTPGQGLQFLFEYFSETQRNKGNFPGRFSGRQFSNSRSEMNVSTLELGDSALYLCASSKVSGRYDYEQYFGPGTRLTVT.

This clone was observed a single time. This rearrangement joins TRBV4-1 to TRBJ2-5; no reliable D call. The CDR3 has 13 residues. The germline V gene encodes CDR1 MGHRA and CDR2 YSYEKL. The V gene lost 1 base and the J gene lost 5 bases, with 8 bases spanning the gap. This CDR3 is CASSQAGWETQYF. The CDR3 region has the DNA TGCGCCAGCAGCCAAGCCGGGTGGGAGACCCAGTACTTC.

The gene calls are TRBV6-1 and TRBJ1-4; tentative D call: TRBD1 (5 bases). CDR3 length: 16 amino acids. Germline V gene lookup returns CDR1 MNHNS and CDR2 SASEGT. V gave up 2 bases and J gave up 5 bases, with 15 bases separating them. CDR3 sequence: CASSENLGRINEKLFF. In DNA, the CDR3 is TGTGCCAGCAGTGAAAACCTGGGGCGGATCAATGAAAAACTGTTTTTT.

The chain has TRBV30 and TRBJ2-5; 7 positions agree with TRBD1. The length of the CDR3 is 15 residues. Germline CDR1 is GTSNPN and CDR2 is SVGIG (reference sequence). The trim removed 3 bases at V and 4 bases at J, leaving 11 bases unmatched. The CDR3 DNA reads TGTGCCTGGAGGATGAGCAACAGGGGTACAGAGACCCAGTACTTC. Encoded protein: CAWRMSNRGTETQYF.

CDR3 amino acids: CASSPGGRPNYGYTF. In DNA form, the CDR3 reads TGTGCCAGTAGCCCCGGGGGGAGGCCTAACTATGGCTACACCTTC. This chain links TRBV19 with TRBJ1-2; TRBD1 might be the D (5 bases). CDR3 length: 15 amino acids. Germline values: CDR1 LNHDA, CDR2 SQIVND (reference sequence). Trimming left V 6 bases short and J 0 bases short, with 14 bases between.

In DNA form, the CDR3 reads TGCGCCAGCAGCTTGGAGAACGGGAAGACCCAGTACTTC. Amino acids: CASSLENGKTQYF. The rearrangement uses TRBV5-1 and TRBJ2-5; D might be TRBD2 (5 bases). Trimming removed 0 bases at V and 6 bases at J, with 9 bases between. The CDR3 totals 13 residues. Germline V gives CDR1 SGHRS, CDR2 YFSETQ.

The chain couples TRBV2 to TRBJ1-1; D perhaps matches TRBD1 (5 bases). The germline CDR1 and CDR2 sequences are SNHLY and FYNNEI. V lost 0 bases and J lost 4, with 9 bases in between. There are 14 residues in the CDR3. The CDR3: CASSEAWGGTEAFF. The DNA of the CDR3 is TGTGCCAGCAGTGAAGCCTGGGGGGGCACTGAAGCTTTCTTT.

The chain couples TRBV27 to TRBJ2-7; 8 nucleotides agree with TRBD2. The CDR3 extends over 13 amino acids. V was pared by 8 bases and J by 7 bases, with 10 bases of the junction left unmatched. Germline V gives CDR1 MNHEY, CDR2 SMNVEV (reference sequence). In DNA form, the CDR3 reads TGTGCCAGCTGGGGAAGGGGCGGGGGGGAGCAGTACTTC. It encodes CASWGRGGGEQYF.

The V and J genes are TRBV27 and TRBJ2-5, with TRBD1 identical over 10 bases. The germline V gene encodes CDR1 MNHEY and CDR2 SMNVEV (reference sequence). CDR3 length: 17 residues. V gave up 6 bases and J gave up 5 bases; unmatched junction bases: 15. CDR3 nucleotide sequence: TGTGCCAGCAGGGGATCCCACGGGACAGGGGTAGGGGAGACCCAGTACTTC. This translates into CASRGSHGTGVGETQYF.

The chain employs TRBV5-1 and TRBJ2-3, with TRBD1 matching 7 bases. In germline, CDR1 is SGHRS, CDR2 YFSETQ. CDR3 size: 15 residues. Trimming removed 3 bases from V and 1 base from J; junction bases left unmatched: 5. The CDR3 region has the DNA TGCGCCAGCAGCTCAGGGGGTTCCGGCACAGATACGCAGTATTTT. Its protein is CASSSGGSGTDTQYF.

This CDR3 reads CASSLGLAGEYEQYF. The CDR3 bases are TGCGCCAGCAGCTTGGGACTAGCGGGAGAGTACGAGCAGTACTTC. The genes are TRBV5-1 and TRBJ2-7, with TRBD2 matching 12 bases. The V segment lost 0 bases and the J segment 4 bases; nucleotides outside the gene matches: 2. Per germline, CDR1 SGHRS and CDR2 YFSETQ. The CDR3 extends over 15 amino acids.